These 26 T cell receptor beta chains share one sample of origin, sequenced in a study of cytomegalovirus exposure and HLA in healthy donors. Primers included in the PCR were 60 Vbeta and 13 Jbeta primers. Clones were read by immunoSEQ multiplex PCR, and TCRdb kept only the in-frame ones, dropping some. The data hold about 190,000 clones, with around 86% observed a single time. Sequenced sample: PBMCs. The receptors derive from a man aged 40-50 years in good health and CMV-seropositive.

The sample holds a few counts of this clone. V and J are TRBV6-4 and TRBJ2-1; 15 nucleotides align to TRBD2. The CDR3 contains 15 residues. Germline-derived CDR1 and CDR2 are MRHNA and SNTAGT. V lost 8 bases, J lost 7 bases, and 6 bases stayed unmatched. CDR3 nucleotide sequence: TGTGCCAGCCGACGGACTAGCGGGGGGGGAAATGAGCAGTTCTTC. Its protein is CASRRTSGGGNEQFF.

This clone was seen a single time. This rearrangement joins TRBV7-2 to TRBJ1-1; D call uncertain. The CDR3 length is 12 residues. Germline V gene sequence: CDR1 SGHTA, CDR2 FQGNSA. The ends were cut back, 0 bases at V and 7 bases at J, with 6 bases in the middle. The CDR3 protein is CASSLAFFEAFF. The CDR3 nucleotides read TGTGCCAGCAGCTTAGCCTTTTTTGAAGCTTTCTTT. The variable domain in full, with the rest retrieved from reference TRBV7-2 and TRBJ1-1, is GAGVSQSPSNKVTEKGKDVELRCDPISGHTALYWYRQSLGQGLEFLIYFQGNSAPDKSGLPSDRFSAERTGGSVSTLTIQRTQQEDSAVYLCASSLAFFEAFFGQGTRLTVV.

This clone came up once. Compared with germline, one end of the junction differs, possibly owing to a read error. This chain joins TRBV7-9 and TRBJ2-7, with 7 nucleotides matching TRBD1. The CDR3 is made up of 16 amino acids. CDR1 is SEHNR and CDR2 is FQNEAQ in the germline V gene (reference sequence). The CDR3 coding sequence is TGTTCCAGCAGCCCACCCTGGGACAGCGAATCGAGAGAGCAGTACTTC. This encodes CSSSPPWDSESREQYF.

The chain couples TRBV9 to TRBJ2-7; 8 bases map to TRBD2. The J segment lost 4 bases and the V segment lost 0 bases, leaving 9 bases of the junction unmatched. This CDR3 has 16 residues. CDR1 is SGDLS and CDR2 is YYNGEE in the germline V gene. The chain's CDR3 is CASSVGFTSGLYEQYF. Here the CDR3 DNA reads TGTGCCAGCAGCGTAGGATTTACTAGCGGCTTATACGAGCAGTACTTC.

V gene TRBV27 combines with J gene TRBJ2-7; tentatively, D is TRBD1 (6 bases). From germline, CDR1 is MNHEY and CDR2 SMNVEV (reference sequence). Trimming stripped 5 bases from V and 3 bases from J, with 11 bases between. The CDR3 extends over 13 amino acids. CDR3 DNA sequence: TGTGCCAGCAGTCCGGGACACTACTACGAGCAGTACTTC. It codes for CASSPGHYYEQYF.

The rearrangement links TRBV2 to TRBJ1-6; D is unclear. The V end lost 3 bases, the J end lost 11 bases, and 20 bases lay between the germline ends. Germline CDR1 and CDR2: SNHLY and FYNNEI. The CDR3 loop spans 16 amino acids. Here the CDR3 reads CASSDDEGVGSTPLHF. DNA of the CDR3: TGTGCCAGCAGTGACGATGAGGGAGTCGGGTCGACACCCCTCCACTTT.

This chain joins TRBV7-2 and TRBJ2-5; no firm D call. Trimming pared 3 bases from V and 4 bases from J, leaving 9 bases between. Germline loops: CDR1 SGHTA, CDR2 FQGNSA. The CDR3 has 13 residues. The CDR3 loop is CASSLGTLETQYF. DNA for the CDR3: TGTGCCAGCAGCTTGGGCACCTTAGAGACCCAGTACTTC.

This clone has a single count. This chain links TRBV9 with TRBJ2-1, with 8 bases identical to TRBD2. The V and J ends lost 0 bases and 4 bases, in that order; junction bases with no gene match: 3. The CDR3 runs to 15 residues. Germline lookup yields CDR1 SGDLS and CDR2 YYNGEE. The CDR3 loop reads CASSVVAGGYNEQFF. The CDR3 DNA is TGTGCCAGCAGCGTAGTGGCGGGGGGTTACAATGAGCAGTTCTTC.

The chain joins TRBV10-3 to TRBJ2-5; 7 positions agree with TRBD2. The CDR3 has 15 amino acids. V was pared by 1 base and J by 4 bases, with 6 bases of the junction left unmatched. The germline V gene has CDR1 ENHRY and CDR2 SYGVKD. The CDR3 bases are TGTGCCATCAGTGAGTTTAGCGGGCAGGGAGAGACCCAGTACTTC. Residues: CAISEFSGQGETQYF.

The CDR3 is CASSQRTGTNNEQFF. In DNA form, the CDR3 reads TGCGCCAGCAGCCAAAGGACAGGGACAAACAATGAGCAGTTCTTC. V usage is TRBV5-1 and J usage is TRBJ2-1; 8 bases align to TRBD1. Per the germline V gene, CDR1 is SGHRS and CDR2 is YFSETQ. The CDR3 spans 15 residues. With 4 bases clipped from V and 5 bases from J, the junction kept 8 bases outside the gene matches.

The rearrangement uses TRBV9 and TRBJ1-1; maybe TRBD1 (6 bases). The CDR3 sequence is 15 residues long. V gave up 4 bases and J gave up 8 bases, with 21 bases separating them. The V gene's germline CDR1 is SGDLS and CDR2 YYNGEE. In nucleotides, the CDR3 is TGTGCCAGCAGCACGCATAAACAGGGCGGCCCCGAAGCTTTCTTT. Protein sequence: CASSTHKQGGPEAFF. Together with reference TRBV9 and TRBJ1-1, the CDR3 gives the full variable domain: DSGVTQTPKHLITATGQRVTLRCSPRSGDLSVYWYQQSLDQGLQFLIQYYNGEERAKGNILERFSAQQFPDLHSELNLSSLELGDSALYFCASSTHKQGGPEAFFGQGTRLTVV.

The J gene is TRBJ1-2, the V gene TRBV6-6; D may be TRBD1 (5 bases). Looked up from germline, CDR1 is MNHNY and CDR2 is SVGAGI (reference sequence). Trimming pared 4 bases from V and 3 bases from J, leaving 12 bases between. There are 14 residues in the CDR3. Here the CDR3 DNA reads TGTGCCAGCAGTTCAGGGAGGCTAGACTATGGCTACACCTTC. Translated: CASSSGRLDYGYTF.

This clone was seen ten or more times. The rearrangement uses TRBV6-4 and TRBJ2-3, with 9 bases that match TRBD2. Germline lookup yields CDR1 MRHNA and CDR2 SNTAGT. The CDR3 extends over 14 amino acids. V shed 4 bases, J shed 1 base, and the junction held 0 bases outside the gene matches. The DNA of the CDR3 is TGTGCCAGCAGTGCTAGCGGGGGCACAGATACGCAGTATTTT. Its protein product is CASSASGGTDTQYF.

The V gene is TRBV27, the J gene TRBJ1-1; D gene unclear. The CDR3 contains 13 residues. Deletions cut 4 bases from V and 0 bases from J, with 6 bases between. Germline CDR1 is MNHEY and CDR2 is SMNVEV (reference sequence). The CDR3 DNA follows: TGTGCCAGCAGTTCAGTTATGAACACTGAAGCTTTCTTT. Residues: CASSSVMNTEAFF.

The V and J genes are TRBV28 and TRBJ1-5; 7 nucleotides agree with TRBD1. Per germline, CDR1 MDHEN and CDR2 SYDVKM. This CDR3 has 15 amino acids. V gave up 4 bases and J gave up 3 bases; unmatched junction bases: 6. The CDR3 loop reads CASSYPGQNNQPQHF. Written as DNA, the CDR3 is TGTGCCAGCAGTTACCCGGGACAGAACAATCAGCCCCAGCATTTT.

The chain uses TRBV5-1 and TRBJ2-5; 14 bases line up with TRBD2. The CDR3 is made up of 17 amino acids. With V trimmed by 4 bases and J by 2 bases, 7 bases remained unmatched. Germline V lookup: CDR1 SGHRS, CDR2 YFSETQ. This CDR3 is CASSTGLAGARQETQYF. CDR3 bases: TGCGCCAGCAGCACGGGACTAGCGGGGGCCCGACAAGAGACCCAGTACTTC.

This chain connects TRBV19 to TRBJ2-1; 8 bases line up with TRBD2. With 1 base clipped from V and 3 bases from J, the junction kept 2 bases outside the gene matches. There are 15 residues in the CDR3. Germline-derived CDR1 and CDR2 are LNHDA and SQIVND (reference sequence). CDR3 coding DNA: TGTGCCAGTAGTATAGCGGGGGGGTACTACAATGAGCAGTTCTTC. It codes for CASSIAGGYYNEQFF.

This clone was detected only once. V gene TRBV27 combines with J gene TRBJ2-5; D is perhaps TRBD1 (5 bases). This CDR3 spans 11 amino acids. Germline V gives CDR1 MNHEY, CDR2 SMNVEV (reference sequence). Trimming cost V 7 bases and J 7 bases, with 10 bases left between them. The CDR3 DNA reads as TGTGCCAGCACCAGGGCAGGGACCCAGTACTTC. Amino acids: CASTRAGTQYF.

The gene calls are TRBV10-3 and TRBJ1-1; weak D call: TRBD1 (6 bases). Trimming left V 6 bases short and J 5 bases short, with 13 bases between. CDR3 length: 13 residues. Germline V gene sequence: CDR1 ENHRY, CDR2 SYGVKD. DNA of the CDR3: TGTGCCATCAGGGGGGGGGCCGATACTGAAGCTTTCTTT. As protein: CAIRGGADTEAFF.

The chain joins TRBV30 to TRBJ2-7; 8 bases agree with TRBD2. The CDR3 extends over 12 amino acids. V was clipped by 4 bases and J by 3 bases; unmatched bases: 2. Per the germline V gene, CDR1 is GTSNPN and CDR2 is SVGIG (reference sequence). CDR3 coding DNA: TGTGCCTGGATCGCGGGGGGCTACGAGCAGTACTTC. Protein: CAWIAGGYEQYF.

The V and J genes are TRBV28 and TRBJ1-5, with D tentatively TRBD1 (5 bases). The CDR3 extends over 17 amino acids. V was pared by 6 bases and J by 2 bases, with 20 bases between. CDR1 and CDR2 from the germline V gene are MDHEN and SYDVKM. The CDR3 region is CASSSRLEGRRNQPQHF. The DNA for the CDR3 is TGTGCCAGCAGCTCTCGATTGGAGGGACGGCGCAATCAGCCCCAGCATTTT.

The V gene is TRBV6-5, the J gene TRBJ1-4; D might be TRBD1 (6 bases). V shed 0 bases and J shed 0 bases, with 8 bases lying between them. Germline CDR1 is MNHEY and CDR2 is SVGAGI. CDR3 size: 16 residues. The chain's CDR3 is CASSYSWTATNEKLFF. The CDR3 DNA reads TGTGCCAGCAGTTACTCCTGGACAGCAACTAATGAAAAACTGTTTTTT.

The chain joins TRBV6-5 to TRBJ2-1, with D perhaps TRBD1 (6 bases). This CDR3 has 11 residues. The germline V gene encodes CDR1 MNHEY and CDR2 SVGAGI. Trimming took off 10 bases at V and 12 bases at J, with 16 bases between the two ends. CDR3 sequence (DNA): TGTGCCACGACAATCGGACAGTTGCAGTTCTTC. Its protein product is CATTIGQLQFF.

The chain employs TRBV19 and TRBJ2-5; 10 bases are shared with TRBD1. The germline CDR1 and CDR2 sequences are LNHDA and SQIVND (reference sequence). The CDR3 length is 13 residues. Losses at the gene ends were 1 base for V and 7 bases for J; bases not matched to a gene: 0. This CDR3 is CASSIGTGGTQYF. CDR3 DNA sequence: TGTGCCAGTAGTATAGGGACAGGGGGGACCCAGTACTTC.

The chain employs TRBV6-6 and TRBJ2-7; 9 bases fit TRBD1. This CDR3 is built from 15 residues. CDR1 and CDR2 (germline): MNHNY, SVGAGI (reference sequence). Trimming cost V 0 bases and J 5 bases; bases outside gene matches: 5. As DNA, the CDR3 is TGTGCCAGCAGTTACTCTCCGGGACAGGGACACGAGCAGTACTTC. This gives the protein CASSYSPGQGHEQYF.

The V gene is TRBV5-4, the J gene TRBJ2-2; 8 bases match TRBD2. This CDR3 has 16 amino acids. Germline assignment: CDR1 SGHNT and CDR2 YYREEE (reference sequence). V shed 0 bases, J shed 3 bases, and the junction held 4 bases outside the gene matches. The chain's CDR3 is CASSLGASGYTGELFF. The CDR3 coding sequence is TGTGCCAGCAGCTTGGGGGCTAGCGGGTACACCGGGGAGCTGTTTTTT.